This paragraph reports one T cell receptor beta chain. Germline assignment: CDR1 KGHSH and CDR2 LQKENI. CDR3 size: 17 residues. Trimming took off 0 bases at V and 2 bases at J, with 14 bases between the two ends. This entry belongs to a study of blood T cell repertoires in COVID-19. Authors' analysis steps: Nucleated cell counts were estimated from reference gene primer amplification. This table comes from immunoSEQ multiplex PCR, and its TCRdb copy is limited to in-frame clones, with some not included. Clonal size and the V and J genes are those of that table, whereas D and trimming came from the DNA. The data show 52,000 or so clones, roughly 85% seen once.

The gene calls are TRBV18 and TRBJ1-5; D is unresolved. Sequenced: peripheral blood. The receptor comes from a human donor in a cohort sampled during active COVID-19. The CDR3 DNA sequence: TGTGCCAGCTCACCACCGGTAACTCCGGGAGGCAATCAGCCCCAGCATTTT. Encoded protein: CASSPPVTPGGNQPQHF.